Listed below are T cell receptor beta chains from one sample, sequenced in a study of T-cell reconstitution after alpha-beta-depleted transplantation in children. Each CDR3 protein gets one entry after TCRdb re-called the PCR reads with MiXCR. The sample contains approximately 590,000 distinct CDR3 sequences, about 11% of which appear only once. The sequenced sample was PBMCs from the stem cell graft donor, obtained from the stem cell graft. The source is a human donor who donated a stem cell graft to a child with acute myeloid leukemia. Both conserved end residues are part of each CDR3. The order of the fields is D gene, clone size, V gene, J gene, CDR3 protein, CDR3 DNA. The D gene is left open where the match is weak. Size values are once, few and many counts, or a class for expanded clones, and some rows have none.

NA	many	TRBV10-3	TRBJ2-1	CAIQRHNEQFF	TGTGCCATCCAGAGACACAATGAGCAGTTCTTC
TRBD1	NA	TRBV7-2	TRBJ2-3	CASSFDRGKSDTQYF	TGTGCCAGCAGCTTTGACAGGGGAAAATCAGATACGCAGTATTTT
NA	many	TRBV10-3	TRBJ2-5	CAISELQETQYF	TGTGCCATCAGTGAGCTCCAAGAGACCCAGTACTTC
TRBD1	few	TRBV6-1	TRBJ1-3	CASAWTGSEENTIYF	TGTGCCAGCGCCTGGACAGGGTCTGAGGAAAACACCATATATTTT
TRBD2	NA	TRBV14	TRBJ2-5	CASSQETSGYQETQYF	TGTGCCAGCAGCCAAGAAACTAGCGGGTACCAAGAGACCCAGTACTTC
TRBD2	few	TRBV6-2/TRBV6-3	TRBJ2-1	CASTRLAGSYNEQFF	TGTGCCAGCACCAGACTAGCGGGATCCTACAATGAGCAGTTCTTC
NA	NA	TRBV6-5	TRBJ2-3	CASISRPGDTQYF	TGTGCCAGCATTTCTCGACCGGGAGATACGCAGTATTTT
TRBD1	NA	TRBV7-8	TRBJ2-7	CASSLLWTGQNEQYF	TGTGCCAGCAGCTTACTTTGGACAGGGCAAAACGAGCAGTACTTC
NA	many	TRBV7-9	TRBJ2-3	CASSFDTDTQYF	TGCGCCAGCAGCTTTGACACAGATACGCAGTATTTT
NA	many	TRBV20-1	TRBJ1-5	CSASGTGDQPQHF	TGCAGTGCCTCAGGAACGGGGGATCAGCCCCAGCATTTT
TRBD1	few	TRBV27	TRBJ2-3	CASSWTGTGSVDTQYF	TGTGCCAGCAGTTGGACCGGGACAGGGAGTGTCGATACGCAGTATTTT
TRBD2	few	TRBV20-1	TRBJ2-1	CSARAVASGRYNEQFF	TGCAGTGCTAGAGCAGTTGCTAGCGGTCGATACAATGAGCAGTTCTTC
TRBD1	few	TRBV9	TRBJ2-3	CASSAGQGSLSTDTQYF	TGTGCCAGCAGCGCCGGACAGGGGTCCCTCAGCACAGATACGCAGTATTTT
TRBD1	few	TRBV7-6	TRBJ2-1	CASSLGQGLGEQFF	TGTGCCAGCAGCTTGGGACAGGGATTGGGAGAGCAGTTCTTC
TRBD2	many	TRBV7-2	TRBJ2-7	CASSFAIGLAAF	TGTGCCAGCAGCTTCGCAATAGGGCTAGCGGCCTTC
TRBD2	few	TRBV7-2	TRBJ2-3	CASSWRLAASTDTQYF	TGTGCCAGCAGCTGGCGACTAGCGGCGTCCACAGATACGCAGTATTTT
TRBD2	few	TRBV7-9	TRBJ2-3	CASSFRTSPSTDTQYF	TGTGCCAGCAGCTTCAGGACTAGCCCTAGCACAGATACGCAGTATTTT
TRBD2	NA	TRBV5-1	TRBJ2-3	CASRPSGMGDTQYF	TGCGCCAGCAGGCCTAGCGGGATGGGCGATACGCAGTATTTT
NA	few	TRBV5-5	TRBJ2-2	CASSSYLRDTGELFF	TGTGCCAGCAGCTCCTATCTACGAGACACCGGGGAGCTGTTTTTT